These 5 T cell receptor beta chains originate from one sample sequenced in a study of blood T cell repertoires in COVID-19. Some clones are missing from TCRdb's copy, which holds only in-frame ones; the method was immunoSEQ multiplex PCR. The sample yields just over 300,000 clones, 75% to 90% seen once. The sequencing sample was made of PBMCs or T cells enriched from blood (not recorded which). The receptors stem from a young man who had recovered from COVID-19.

This rearrangement joins TRBV6-5 to TRBJ2-3, with 9 bases aligning to TRBD2. V shed 4 bases and J 1 base; nucleotides not matched to a gene: 0. The CDR3 is made up of 14 amino acids. Germline V CDR1 and CDR2: MNHEY, SVGAGI. CDR3 coding DNA: TGTGCCAGCAGTTTAGCGGGGGGCACAGATACGCAGTATTTT. Amino acid sequence: CASSLAGGTDTQYF.

The chain combines TRBV10-3 with TRBJ2-7; TRBD1 matches at 7 bases. Trimming at V came to 10 bases and at J to 9 bases, leaving 12 bases not matched to a gene. This CDR3 spans 12 amino acids. The germline V gene has CDR1 ENHRY and CDR2 SYGVKD. CDR3 residues: CATENGTVLQYF. The CDR3 region has the DNA TGTGCCACCGAAAATGGGACAGTTTTGCAGTACTTC.

V is TRBV7-9 and J is TRBJ1-2, with a possible D match to TRBD1 (5 bases). Germline V lookup: CDR1 SEHNR, CDR2 FQNEAQ (reference sequence). Between the trimmed V and J ends, which lost 3 bases and 2 bases, there was a span of 19 bases. The CDR3 runs 17 residues. CDR3 sequence (DNA): TGTGCCAGCAGCTTGGGGCTTGAGTGGGGAAGGAACTATGGCTACACCTTC. Translating it yields CASSLGLEWGRNYGYTF.

The chain recombines TRBV12-3 or TRBV12-4 with TRBJ1-3; D is ambiguous. CDR3 length: 13 amino acids. Trimming left V 5 bases short and J 4 bases short, with 9 bases between. The CDR3 sequence: CASSLLAGNTIYF. CDR3 DNA: TGTGCCAGCAGTCTCCTGGCCGGAAACACCATATATTTT.

This clone was picked up a small number of times. The chain employs TRBV5-1 and TRBJ1-2, with a weak D call TRBD1 (5 bases). Trimming took off 0 bases at V and 2 bases at J, with 14 bases between the two ends. Germline V gene lookup returns CDR1 SGHRS and CDR2 YFSETQ. The CDR3 extends over 16 amino acids. CDR3 sequence (DNA): TGCGCCAGCAGCTTGGAAGGGCAGGGCCTAAACTATGGCTACACCTTC. Encoded protein: CASSLEGQGLNYGYTF.